The subject of this entry is one T cell receptor (beta chain). This clone's antigen is unknown. Base qualities are not provided; no much larger clone lies one nucleotide away. TCRbeta CDR3 regions were amplified from genomic DNA by means of the immunoSEQ Assay, a bias-controlled multiplex PCR. Per the authors' processing: The number of nucleated cells in each sample was estimated from the amplification of reference gene primers within the assay. To quantify the absolute abundance of each unique TCRbeta CDR3 rearrangement, sequence reads were collapsed and filtered. For each sample, productive Simpson clonality was calculated as the square root of Simpson's diversity index over productive rearrangements. TCRdb provides this immuneACCESS table in a form limited to in-frame rearrangements. Some clones are lacking; in checked studies, under half of them reflect an unresolved V gene, and why the rest are absent is not known. The V and J calls and the clone size are those of that table, but D and trimming were determined from the DNA. The sample table holds tens of thousands of clones, of which 80% to 90% were seen once. Roughly 2.9% of the sample lies in the top ten.

The data derive from a study of blood T cell repertoires in COVID-19 (dated by TCRdb to the early 2020s). Regarding the research as a whole: Samples from collaborators originated in the United States, Italy and Spain and spanned both the acute and convalescent phases of COVID-19. The material from the prospective study consisted of cDNA or gDNA derived from T cells, B-cell-depleted T cells, or PBMCs. Deeply sampled blood TCRbeta repertoires from subjects exposed to, actively infected with, or recovered from COVID-19 were included in the dataset. A freely available public database, intended as a resource for researchers studying the immune response to SARS-CoV-2, is where the repertoires were released. Samples came from the ongoing ImmuneRACE study (first 160 participants) plus 1,254 subjects from 6 global collaborators. Sample metadata almost always included a de-identified subject ID, COVID-19 status, age in years and sex. Where available, HLA class I and class II types were taken from metadata supplied by the sample provider and were not determined by assay-based typing. What the work shows at the level of the full study, not this receptor alone: The quantity of clinical and demographic metadata differed by source and by participant and was supplied without curation.

The germline V end is reduced by 0 bases and the J end by 3 bases; junction bases left unmatched: 12. From the cysteine up to the phenylalanine, the CDR3 has a length of 17 residues. Just CDR3 DNA is preserved here, 51 bases in frame from base 1. CDR1 and CDR2, per the germline V gene, are SGHRS and YFSETQ. Collaborating institutions collected whole blood in K2EDTA tubes following their own protocols. Collaborator samples were shipped for TCRbeta analysis as frozen whole blood, isolated PBMCs, or DNA extracted from either sample type. The chain links TRBV5-1 with TRBJ2-7, with 7 bases in between that match TRBD2. The clonotype was recovered from a woman of 80 years or more with acute or convalescent COVID-19. The sample taken for sequencing was peripheral blood. CDR3 reads: CASSLAGGSGGIYEQYF. The base sequence is TGCGCCAGCAGCTTGGCCGGCGGTTCGGGGGGTATCTACGAGCAGTACTTC.